This TCR beta chain was sequenced for a study of early T cells in non-severe SARS-CoV-2 infection. The CDR3 has 15 amino acids. The V and J ends lost 5 bases and 1 base, in that order; junction bases with no gene match: 6. Germline loops: CDR1 SGHTA, CDR2 FQGNSA. TCRdb re-called the 5' RACE reads through MiXCR, storing one row per CDR3 protein. Seen here are 50,000 to 60,000 distinct CDR3 sequences, 6.6% observed once, and the top ten hold roughly 5%. Material: whole blood, obtained at baseline. The rearrangement joins TRBV7-2 to TRBJ2-5, with 8 bases lining up with TRBD2. This receptor was identified in an adult who was a healthcare worker with PCR-confirmed SARS-CoV-2 infection or an uninfected control (not recorded which). CDR3 loop: CASSPGLAFQETQYF. CDR3 DNA: TGTGCCAGCAGCCCCGGACTAGCCTTCCAAGAGACCCAGTACTTC. The full variable domain, completed using reference TRBV7-2 and TRBJ2-5, is GAGVSQSPSNKVTEKGKDVELRCDPISGHTALYWYRQSLGQGLEFLIYFQGNSAPDKSGLPSDRFSAERTGGSVSTLTIQRTQQEDSAVYLCASSPGLAFQETQYFGPGTRLLVL.